This TCR beta chain was sequenced for a study of blood T cells in healthy people across ages. Primers used in a second PCR of about 6 to 11 cycles were a sample-barcoded 5' primer and a J-beta primer mix. TCRdb re-called the 5' RACE reads through MiXCR, storing one row per CDR3 protein. The sample holds 1.5 million to 2 million distinct CDR3 sequences, less than 50% seen once. This clonotype showed up just a few times. This sequence originates from a woman in her forties in good health. Specimen: blood.

CDR3 sequence: CASSQGQQGGPTSTDTQYF. The CDR3 DNA reads TGCGCCAGCAGCCAAGGTCAGCAGGGAGGGCCTACTAGCACAGATACGCAGTATTTT. The rearrangement joins TRBV4-3 to TRBJ2-3; 7 nucleotides align to TRBD2. Germline trimming cut 1 base from V and 0 bases from J; bases unmatched to any gene: 13. Germline V gene sequence: CDR1 LGHNA, CDR2 YSLEER. The CDR3 is 19 residues long.